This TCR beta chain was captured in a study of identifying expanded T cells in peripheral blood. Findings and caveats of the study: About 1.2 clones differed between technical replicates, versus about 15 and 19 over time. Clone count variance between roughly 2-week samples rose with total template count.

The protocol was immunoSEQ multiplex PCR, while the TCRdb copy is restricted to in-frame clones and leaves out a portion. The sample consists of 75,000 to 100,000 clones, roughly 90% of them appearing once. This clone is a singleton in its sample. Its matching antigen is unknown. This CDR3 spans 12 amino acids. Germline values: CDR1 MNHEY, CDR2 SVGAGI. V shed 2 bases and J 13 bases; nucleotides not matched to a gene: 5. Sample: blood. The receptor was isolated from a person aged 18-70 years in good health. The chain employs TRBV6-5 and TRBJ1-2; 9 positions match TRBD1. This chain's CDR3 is CASSYAQGAPTF. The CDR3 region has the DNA TGTGCCAGCAGTTACGCACAGGGGGCGCCCACCTTC.